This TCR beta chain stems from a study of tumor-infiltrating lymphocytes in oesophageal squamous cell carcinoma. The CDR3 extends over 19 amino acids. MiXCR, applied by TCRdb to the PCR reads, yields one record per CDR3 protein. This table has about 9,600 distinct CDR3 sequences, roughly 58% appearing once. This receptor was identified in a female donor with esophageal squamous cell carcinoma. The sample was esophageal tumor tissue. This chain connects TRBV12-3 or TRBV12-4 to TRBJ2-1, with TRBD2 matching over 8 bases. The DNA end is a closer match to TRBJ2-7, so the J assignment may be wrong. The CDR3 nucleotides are TGTGCCAGCAGTTTAAGGGGCACGGGCCTAGCGGGTTTCTCCTACGAGCAGTACTTC. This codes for CASSLRGTGLAGFSYEQYF.